This T cell receptor (beta chain) was recovered during a study of cytomegalovirus exposure and HLA in healthy donors. About the study: An early release of data contained tens of millions of unique TCRs, which came from HLA-typed donors. Study-wide results and caveats: In an earlier analysis, in under 700 donors, most V segments appeared productive either ~87% or ~30% of the time.

With 60 Vbeta and 13 Jbeta primers, the PCR was carried out. Per the original methods: As a later analysis found, there were around 86 million unique TCR beta chains, of which about 10 million were shared. TCRdb's table, derived via immunoSEQ multiplex PCR, lists solely in-frame clones and lacks some. The V and J calls and the clone size are those of that table, but D and trimming were determined from the DNA. The data show roughly 190,000 clones, with around 79% seen just once and around 1.6% held by the top ten. Donors were nominally healthy when sampled, though unrecorded immune exposures were likely. The germline CDR1 and CDR2 sequences are SGHRS and YFSETQ. The CDR3 loop spans 18 amino acids. As for this clone: What it binds is not known.

The sequencing input was PBMCs. This TCR was sampled from a woman aged 18-30 years in good health and CMV-seronegative. The V call is TRBV5-1, the J call TRBJ2-5; TRBD1 is a possible D gene (6 bases). The DNA end lines up better with TRBJ2-7; the J call may be wrong. The CDR3 region is CASSLASGQAFPSYEQYF. Here the CDR3 DNA reads TGCGCCAGCAGCTTAGCGTCGGGACAAGCATTCCCATCTTACGAGCAGTACTTC.